The 19 T cell receptor beta chains presented below share a single source sample, sequenced in a study of cytomegalovirus exposure and HLA in healthy donors. TCRdb's table, derived via immunoSEQ multiplex PCR, lists solely in-frame clones and lacks some. The sample holds about 130,000 clones; 80% to 90% are singletons and the top ten take over 9%. Sequencing was performed on PBMCs. All receptors come from a young woman in good health and CMV-seropositive.

The chain has TRBV18 and TRBJ1-3, with D tentatively TRBD1 (5 bases). The CDR3 has 18 amino acids. CDR1 and CDR2 from the germline V gene are KGHSH and LQKENI. Trimming took 2 bases from V and 0 from J, leaving 17 bases between them. Written as DNA, the CDR3 is TGTGCCAGCTCACCAATATTGAGGACACAGAGCTCTGGAAACACCATATATTTT. This translates into CASSPILRTQSSGNTIYF.

The chain couples TRBV18 to TRBJ1-1; D is undetermined. The V gene lost 3 bases and the J gene lost 6 bases, with 14 bases spanning the gap. Germline-derived CDR1 and CDR2 are KGHSH and LQKENI. The CDR3 runs 14 residues. CDR3 sequence reads: CASSPMTSEAEAFF. CDR3 DNA sequence: TGTGCCAGCTCACCCATGACGTCCGAGGCTGAAGCTTTCTTT.

V is TRBV6-5 and J is TRBJ1-2, with 7 bases fitting TRBD1. V lost 6 bases, J lost 8 bases, and 12 bases stayed unmatched. CDR1 and CDR2 from the germline V gene are MNHEY and SVGAGI. CDR3 length equals 14 residues. The CDR3 DNA sequence: TGTGCCAGCAGCAGTTCGACAGGGATTGTAGGCTACACCTTC. This sequence encodes CASSSSTGIVGYTF.

The genes are TRBV11-2 and TRBJ2-3, with 9 positions matching TRBD2. The CDR3 runs 17 residues. Germline V lookup: CDR1 SGHAT, CDR2 FQNNGV. The ends lost 2 bases at V and 2 bases at J; junction bases unmatched: 8. This CDR3 is CASSLISGGPSTDTQYF. The CDR3 DNA reads as TGTGCCAGCAGCTTAATCAGCGGGGGGCCTTCCACAGATACGCAGTATTTT.

CDR3 residues: CASHSLNEKLFF. The DNA for the CDR3 is TGTGCCAGCCACTCGTTAAATGAAAAACTGTTTTTT. V usage is TRBV28 and J usage is TRBJ1-4; D not resolved. The CDR3 spans 12 residues. Germline-derived CDR1 and CDR2 are MDHEN and SYDVKM. Trimming pared 8 bases from V and 5 bases from J, leaving 9 bases between.

The chain joins TRBV12-5 to TRBJ1-5; D uncertain. Per germline, CDR1 LGHNT and CDR2 FRNRAP. The length of the CDR3 is 15 residues. The V end lost 2 bases, the J end lost 1 base, and 9 bases lay between the germline ends. The CDR3 loop reads CASGLRSVSNQPQHF. For the CDR3, the DNA is TGTGCTAGTGGTTTGCGATCGGTAAGCAATCAGCCCCAGCATTTT.

The J gene is TRBJ2-7, the V gene TRBV5-1, with a tentative D call TRBD1 (5 bases). Germline CDR1 SGHRS, CDR2 YFSETQ. The CDR3 covers 14 residues. Trimming left V 4 bases short and J 0 bases short, with 11 bases between. CDR3 residues: CASSRDSSSYEQYF. Here the CDR3 DNA reads TGCGCCAGCAGCCGTGACAGCAGCTCCTACGAGCAGTACTTC.

This chain's CDR3 is CASSNLQGYEQYF. In nucleotides, the CDR3 is TGTGCCAGCAGCAACTTACAGGGATACGAGCAGTACTTC. This chain links TRBV7-6 with TRBJ2-7; possible D gene TRBD1, 6 bases. The CDR3 is made up of 13 amino acids. V gave up 5 bases and J gave up 4 bases, with 12 bases separating them. In germline, CDR1 is SGHVS, CDR2 FNYEAQ.

The chain uses TRBV5-1 and TRBJ2-5; 13 bases line up with TRBD2. The CDR3 is made up of 15 amino acids. The V segment lost 0 bases and the J segment 4 bases; nucleotides outside the gene matches: 0. Germline CDR1 is SGHRS and CDR2 is YFSETQ. The CDR3 coding sequence is TGCGCCAGCAGCTTGGGACTAGCGGGGGGAGAGACCCAGTACTTC. This codes for CASSLGLAGGETQYF. Complete variable domain (other parts from reference TRBV5-1 and TRBJ2-5): KAGVTQTPRYLIKTRGQQVTLSCSPISGHRSVSWYQQTPGQGLQFLFEYFSETQRNKGNFPGRFSGRQFSNSRSEMNVSTLELGDSALYLCASSLGLAGGETQYFGPGTRLLVL.

The genes are TRBV7-6 and TRBJ2-5; 7 nucleotides align to TRBD1. The CDR3 contains 13 residues. Germline V gene sequence: CDR1 SGHVS, CDR2 FNYEAQ. The junction had 3 bases not matched to a gene; V was cut back by 4 bases and J by 4 bases. CDR3: CASSSTGRETQYF. The CDR3 nucleotides are TGTGCCAGCAGCTCGACAGGGCGAGAGACCCAGTACTTC. The variable domain in full, with the rest retrieved from reference TRBV7-6 and TRBJ2-5, is GAGVSQSPRYKVTKRGQDVALRCDPISGHVSLYWYRQALGQGPEFLTYFNYEAQQDKSGLPNDRFSAERPEGSISTLTIQRTEQRDSAMYRCASSSTGRETQYFGPGTRLLVL.

The genes are TRBV14 and TRBJ1-5, with unresolved D. The CDR3 is 15 amino acids. Germline V lookup: CDR1 SGHDN, CDR2 FVKESK. V shed 1 base and J shed 0 bases, with 7 bases lying between them. The chain's CDR3 is CASSQGGSSNQPQHF. CDR3 DNA sequence: TGTGCCAGCAGCCAAGGAGGGAGTAGCAATCAGCCCCAGCATTTT.

This clone was recorded once. The chain carries TRBV7-9 and TRBJ2-7, with 10 bases identical to TRBD1. This CDR3 is 18 amino acids long. The germline V gene has CDR1 SEHNR and CDR2 FQNEAQ (reference sequence). V dropped 5 bases and J dropped 6; count of bases not matched to a gene: 19. The CDR3: CASSRWPGQGSRGREQYF. The CDR3 coding sequence is TGTGCCAGCAGCCGCTGGCCGGGACAGGGGTCGAGGGGGCGCGAGCAGTACTTC. Full variable domain (missing parts from reference TRBV7-9 and TRBJ2-7): DTGVSQNPRHKITKRGQNVTFRCDPISEHNRLYWYRQTLGQGPEFLTYFQNEAQLEKSRLLSDRFSAERPKGSFSTLEIQRTEQGDSAMYLCASSRWPGQGSRGREQYFGPGTRLTVT.

This sequence joins TRBV7-8 and TRBJ2-5; D call uncertain. This CDR3 has 13 residues. Germline assignment: CDR1 SGHVS and CDR2 FQNEAQ. The V gene lost 5 bases and the J gene lost 4 bases, with 11 bases spanning the gap. Here the CDR3 reads CASSPLGSETQYF. The CDR3 nucleotides read TGTGCCAGCAGCCCTCTAGGTTCAGAGACCCAGTACTTC.

This rearrangement joins TRBV19 to TRBJ2-7; TRBD2 aligns across 8 bases. Germline V lookup: CDR1 LNHDA, CDR2 SQIVND (reference sequence). The CDR3 is 14 residues long. V shed 1 base, J shed 3 bases, and the junction held 2 bases outside the gene matches. The CDR3 region has the DNA TGTGCCAGTAGTATAGGTAGCGGGAACTACGAGCAGTACTTC. This sequence encodes CASSIGSGNYEQYF.

A few counts support this clone. The chain links TRBV15 to TRBJ1-5; a weak D match, TRBD1 (5 bases). The V end lost 0 bases, the J end lost 6 bases, and 9 bases lay between the germline ends. This CDR3 is built from 14 residues. The germline CDR1 and CDR2 sequences are LNHNV and YYDKDF (reference sequence). The CDR3 loop is CATSRDYRPQPQHF. DNA for the CDR3: TGTGCCACCAGCAGAGATTACAGGCCTCAGCCCCAGCATTTT. Filled out from reference TRBV15 and TRBJ1-5, the complete variable domain reads DAMVIQNPRYQVTQFGKPVTLSCSQTLNHNVMYWYQQKSSQAPKLLFHYYDKDFNNEADTPDNFQSRRPNTSFCFLDIRSPGLGDTAMYLCATSRDYRPQPQHFGDGTRLSIL.

The rearrangement joins TRBV5-5 to TRBJ1-5; D gene uncertain. V lost 0 bases to trimming and J lost 7 bases, with 17 bases between them. CDR3 size: 16 residues. Germline values: CDR1 SGHKS, CDR2 YYEKEE (reference sequence). CDR3 nucleotide sequence: TGTGCCAGCAGCTTGGCCGCCGGTGCAGGTGTCCAGCCCCAGCATTTT. This sequence encodes CASSLAAGAGVQPQHF.

J is TRBJ2-1 and V is TRBV19; unclear D gene. The germline V gene has CDR1 LNHDA and CDR2 SQIVND (reference sequence). The length of the CDR3 is 13 residues. Trimming took 4 bases from V and 1 from J, leaving 5 bases between them. CDR3 in amino acids: CASSTRSYNEQFF. DNA for the CDR3: TGTGCCAGTAGTACCCGGTCCTACAATGAGCAGTTCTTC. Together with reference TRBV19 and TRBJ2-1, the CDR3 gives the full variable domain: DGGITQSPKYLFRKEGQNVTLSCEQNLNHDAMYWYRQDPGQGLRLIYYSQIVNDFQKGDIAEGYSVSREKKESFPLTVTSAQKNPTAFYLCASSTRSYNEQFFGPGTRLTVL.

The chain has TRBV27 and TRBJ1-1; the match to TRBD1 covers 8 bases. Trimming cost V 6 bases and J 1 base; bases outside gene matches: 7. The germline gives CDR1 MNHEY, CDR2 SMNVEV (reference sequence). There are 15 residues in the CDR3. CDR3 bases: TGTGCCAGCAGACAGGGGGGGGTTGGGAACACTGAAGCTTTCTTT. This translates into CASRQGGVGNTEAFF.

The chain employs TRBV27 and TRBJ1-2; unclear D gene. This CDR3 contains 16 residues. V was pared by 10 bases and J by 0 bases, with 21 bases between. Germline CDR1 and CDR2: MNHEY and SMNVEV (reference sequence). This CDR3 reads CATVRRGPGTNYGYTF. The CDR3 region has the DNA TGTGCCACGGTACGTAGAGGGCCCGGGACTAACTATGGCTACACCTTC.